This T cell receptor beta chain originates from a study of beta chain features in type 1 diabetes. Study results and caveats: A definitive answer on HLA type influencing TCRB rearrangement was not reached here. PCR, the amplification step, might favor shorter templates, equally in patients and controls. Since sequencing was performed on cDNA, cells with high TCR expression could be over-represented. Shorter TCRB CDR3s, moderately but significantly so, were found in Type 1 diabetes patients in all four CD4+ subsets.

The sequenced template was cDNA made from the entire isolated RNA. The table came from immunoSEQ multiplex PCR; TCRdb's copy has only in-frame clones and leaves some out. The profile shows hundreds of thousands of clones, over 12% of them singletons. Concerning this clone itself: Its antigen is as yet unknown. The sample contains more than one DNA sequence encoding this CDR3.

The germline CDR1 and CDR2 sequences are SEHNR and FQNEAQ (reference sequence). The J segment lost 1 base and the V segment lost 5 bases, leaving 3 bases of the junction unmatched. The CDR3 extends over 15 amino acids. The authors obtained over 98% purity in all sorted populations. The specimen was naive CD4+ T cells from blood. The clonotype comes from a man between 18 and 35 years old with type 1 diabetes. This chain links TRBV7-9 with TRBJ2-1, with 9 bases that match TRBD1. CDR3 amino acids: CASSVGTGSYNEQFF. The CDR3, as DNA: TGTGCCAGCAGCGTCGGGACAGGGTCCTACAATGAGCAGTTCTTC.